This entry lists 14 T cell receptor beta chains sequenced from one sample in a study of T cell repertoires in cytomegalovirus infection. Using its own MiXCR run on the reads, TCRdb lists one record per CDR3 protein. The sample consists of fewer than 300,000 distinct CDR3 sequences, about 25% of them appearing once. Sequenced sample: PBMCs. These receptors all come from a human donor in good health (CMV status not recorded). Some clones in this sample may be carry-over from other donors' samples.

This clonotype has a handful of counts. The chain couples TRBV7-9 to TRBJ2-1, with D perhaps TRBD1 (5 bases). This CDR3 spans 10 amino acids. Trimming removed 11 bases from V and 10 bases from J, with 12 bases in between. The germline V gene has CDR1 SEHNR and CDR2 FQNEAQ (reference sequence). CDR3 loop: CAPEGAEQFF. CDR3 nucleotides: TGTGCCCCCGAAGGGGCCGAGCAGTTCTTC.

This clonotype was seen a handful of times. This sequence joins TRBV4-1 and TRBJ2-1, with TRBD2 identical over 12 bases. The CDR3 is 16 amino acids. With V trimmed by 3 bases and J by 3 bases, 3 bases remained unmatched. CDR1 MGHRA and CDR2 YSYEKL come from the germline V gene. This CDR3 is CASSQSLAGGYNEQFF. CDR3 nucleotide sequence: TGCGCCAGCAGCCAGTCACTAGCGGGGGGCTACAATGAGCAGTTCTTC.

There are many counts of this clonotype. The rearrangement links TRBV7-2 to TRBJ2-7; 10 positions agree with TRBD2. The V and J ends lost 5 bases and 0 bases, in that order; junction bases with no gene match: 4. Germline CDR1 and CDR2: SGHTA and FQGNSA. The CDR3 covers 15 residues. The CDR3 sequence: CASSVSGGASYEQYF. Here the CDR3 DNA reads TGTGCCAGCAGCGTGAGCGGGGGGGCCTCCTACGAGCAGTACTTC.

This clonotype appeared many times. This chain links TRBV7-6 with TRBJ2-7; 9 positions agree with TRBD2. This CDR3 is 17 amino acids long. V lost 1 base and J lost 2; bases outside the gene matches: 9. The V gene's germline CDR1 is SGHVS and CDR2 FNYEAQ. This CDR3 reads CASSLELAGFNPYEQYF. Here the CDR3 DNA reads TGTGCCAGCAGCTTAGAGCTAGCGGGATTTAACCCCTACGAGCAGTACTTC.

This clonotype was seen only a few times. The chain combines TRBV25-1 with TRBJ2-7, with TRBD1 identical over 7 bases. The CDR3 totals 15 residues. V shed 8 bases, J shed 0 bases, and the junction held 10 bases outside the gene matches. The germline gives CDR1 MGHDK, CDR2 SYGVNS. CDR3 region: CASGHRGSPSYEQYF. The DNA of the CDR3 is TGTGCCAGCGGACACAGGGGATCCCCCTCCTACGAGCAGTACTTC.

The V and J genes are TRBV25-1 and TRBJ2-6; no reliable D call. This CDR3 is built from 15 residues. CDR1 and CDR2 (germline): MGHDK, SYGVNS. Trimming left V 4 bases short and J 0 bases short, with 7 bases between. CDR3 sequence reads: CASSAIDSGANVLTF. The CDR3 nucleotides are TGTGCCAGCAGTGCCATAGACTCTGGGGCCAACGTCCTGACTTTC.

There are many counts of this clonotype. The chain uses TRBV12-3 or TRBV12-4 and TRBJ2-5, with D hard to call. The length of the CDR3 is 13 residues. V was trimmed by 4 bases and J by 5 bases, leaving 11 bases between them. The CDR3 DNA reads TGTGCCAGCAGTTGGATCGCCGGGGAGACCCAGTACTTC. It encodes CASSWIAGETQYF.

The rearrangement uses TRBV14 and TRBJ1-2; 7 bases align to TRBD1. Trimming at V came to 2 bases and at J to 5 bases, leaving 5 bases not matched to a gene. This CDR3 has 14 residues. Looked up from germline, CDR1 is SGHDN and CDR2 is FVKESK. This CDR3 reads CASSQLDRDYGYTF. DNA of the CDR3: TGTGCCAGCAGCCAACTCGACAGGGATTATGGCTACACCTTC.

This clonotype was seen many times. The chain carries TRBV12-3 or TRBV12-4 and TRBJ2-1; D perhaps matches TRBD2 (6 bases). The CDR3 loop spans 15 amino acids. Deletions cut 8 bases from V and 1 base from J, with 15 bases between. The CDR3 protein is CASGGGWRSYNEQFF. In DNA, the CDR3 is TGTGCCAGCGGTGGGGGGTGGAGGTCCTACAATGAGCAGTTCTTC.

This sequence joins TRBV11-2 and TRBJ2-7; the match to TRBD1 covers 12 bases. V was clipped by 4 bases and J by 4 bases; unmatched bases: 5. CDR3 length: 15 amino acids. Germline V gene data show CDR1 as SGHAT and CDR2 as FQNNGV. The CDR3 nucleotides are TGTGCCAGCAGCTCGGGACAGGGGGCAAATTACGAGCAGTACTTC. Translation gives CASSSGQGANYEQYF.

V and J are TRBV7-9 and TRBJ1-1; a possible D gene is TRBD1 (5 bases). Per the germline V gene, CDR1 is SEHNR and CDR2 is FQNEAQ (reference sequence). Trimming cost V 5 bases and J 8 bases, with 15 bases left between them. This CDR3 is 13 amino acids long. Written as DNA, the CDR3 is TGTGCCAGCAGCCCCGGTGAAGGGGTGGAAGCTTTCTTT. The encoded protein is CASSPGEGVEAFF.

The rearrangement links TRBV6-6 to TRBJ2-7; no definite D call. The V end was cut by 7 bases, the J end by 2 bases, with 15 bases between. This CDR3 comprises 14 residues. The germline gives CDR1 MNHNY, CDR2 SVGAGI (reference sequence). The CDR3 coding sequence is TGTGCCAGCACCTTTCGGACGGAAACCTACGAGCAGTACTTC. Its protein product is CASTFRTETYEQYF.

This clonotype was detected only a few times. The J gene is TRBJ2-5, the V gene TRBV28; no reliable D call. The V end was cut by 7 bases, the J end by 0 bases, with 15 bases between. The CDR3 has 15 residues. Looked up from germline, CDR1 is MDHEN and CDR2 is SYDVKM. CDR3 region: CASTNTQAYQETQYF. For the CDR3, the DNA is TGTGCCAGCACTAATACCCAGGCTTACCAAGAGACCCAGTACTTC.

This chain links TRBV7-9 with TRBJ1-3, with 9 nucleotides matching TRBD1. CDR1 and CDR2 from the germline V gene are SEHNR and FQNEAQ (reference sequence). Germline trimming cut 5 bases from V and 0 bases from J; bases unmatched to any gene: 8. This CDR3 spans 17 amino acids. The DNA for the CDR3 is TGTGCCAGCAGCGCGTCCCGGGACAGGGACTCTGGAAACACCATATATTTT. Translation gives CASSASRDRDSGNTIYF.